This entry concerns a single T cell receptor beta chain. The antigen remains unidentified. This entry is derived from a study of OX40 agonist ivuxolimab in advanced cancers. Study as a whole: Patients with prior anti-PD-1, anti-PD-L1 or anti-CTLA-4 therapy were eligible; about 41% had some. Partial responses were achieved by three patients, one with hepatocellular carcinoma and two with cutaneous melanoma. Study outcomes and limitations: More expanded clones were seen, on average, in CD8+ T cells than in CD4+. The study did not work out the antigen specificity of the expanded peripheral T cells.

From germline, CDR1 is SGHRS and CDR2 YFSETQ. V lost 2 bases and J 2 bases, leaving 17 bases between the germline ends. The CDR3 is 18 residues long. Some clones are missing from TCRdb's copy, which holds only in-frame ones; the method was immunoSEQ multiplex PCR. The top ten clones hold 2% to 3% of a sample with about 76,000 clones, about 88% of them seen once. The source material was CD4+ or CD8+ T cells sorted from blood, sampled in a trial of the OX40 agonist ivuxolimab. This sequence originates from an adult with an advanced solid tumor such as melanoma, head and neck, liver or kidney cancer. The chain combines TRBV5-1 with TRBJ1-6; possibly TRBD1 for D (6 bases). As DNA, the CDR3 is TGCGCCAGCAGCTTCGGGTCAGGGGAGAAGGCCTATAATTCACCCCTCCACTTT. Amino acid sequence: CASSFGSGEKAYNSPLHF.